The 15 T cell receptor beta chains reported below all come from one sample, sequenced in a study of T cells after yellow fever vaccination (dated by TCRdb to between 2018 and 2021). The treatment or condition label, as the study defines it: live attenuated yellow fever vaccine strain. The library came from 5' RACE. Sequencer: Illumina NovaSeq 6000. Using fastp trimming at Q25 and MiXCR clonotype assembly, TCRdb reanalyzed the public sequencing data and kept in-frame beta chains. Every CDR3 protein is listed once, alongside the most common genes and DNA of its rows. In all, the sample holds about 300,000 distinct CDR3 sequences, and 7.5% to 9% of those were seen once. About 3% of the sample is in the top ten clones. Sequenced here: CD4+ T cells sorted from PBMCs, sampled 5 days after the yellow fever booster vaccination. Receptors were obtained from a man aged 18 to 30 who received the YFV17D yellow fever vaccine.

This clonotype was observed a handful of times. CDR3 amino acids: CASSPWTGSTDTQYF. The CDR3 coding sequence is TGTGCCAGTAGCCCCTGGACAGGGAGCACAGATACGCAGTATTTT. The J gene is TRBJ2-3, the V gene TRBV19; 8 bases agree with TRBD1. The CDR3 has 15 amino acids. Losses at the gene ends were 6 bases for V and 0 bases for J; bases not matched to a gene: 5. Germline V gene lookup returns CDR1 LNHDA and CDR2 SQIVND (reference sequence). The variable domain in full, completed from reference TRBV19 and TRBJ2-3, reads DGGITQSPKYLFRKEGQNVTLSCEQNLNHDAMYWYRQDPGQGLRLIYYSQIVNDFQKGDIAEGYSVSREKKESFPLTVTSAQKNPTAFYLCASSPWTGSTDTQYFGPGTRLTVL.

The genes are TRBV27 and TRBJ1-1, with a weak D call TRBD1 (5 bases). This CDR3 has 15 residues. Germline loops: CDR1 MNHEY, CDR2 SMNVEV (reference sequence). The V gene lost 5 bases and the J gene lost 5 bases, with 18 bases spanning the gap. CDR3 in DNA: TGTGCCAGCAGTATCGAGGGGTTGGGTGGTACTGAAGCTTTCTTT. As protein: CASSIEGLGGTEAFF.

This clonotype was detected a few times. The V gene is TRBV20-1, the J gene TRBJ2-2, with D tentatively TRBD2 (6 bases). V was shortened by 2 bases and J by 4 bases, with 11 bases between the two germline ends. Germline loops: CDR1 DFQATT, CDR2 SNEGSKA (reference sequence). The length of the CDR3 is 14 residues. CDR3 in amino acids: CSARIRESTGELFF. The CDR3, as DNA: TGCAGTGCTAGAATCCGGGAGAGCACCGGGGAGCTGTTTTTT.

Only a few counts were recorded for this clonotype. The rearrangement uses TRBV5-8 and TRBJ2-7; D gene uncertain. The CDR3 length is 12 residues. CDR1 is SGHTS and CDR2 is YDEGEE in the germline V gene. Trimming stripped 4 bases from V and 6 bases from J, with 11 bases between. The CDR3 region has the DNA TGTGCCAGCAGCCACCTGACGCGCGAGCAGTACGTC. Residues: CASSHLTREQYV.

V is TRBV5-1 and J is TRBJ2-3; no clear D. This CDR3 has 14 amino acids. V was shortened by 0 bases and J by 6 bases, with 11 bases between the two germline ends. CDR1 is SGHRS, CDR2 YFSETQ, per germline. CDR3 sequence reads: CASSLGLNGDTQYF. In DNA, the CDR3 is TGCGCCAGCAGCTTGGGCCTAAATGGGGATACGCAGTATTTT.

CDR3 nucleotide sequence: TGTGCCAGCAGCGCATCAGGATTAGGATCACCCCTCCACTTT. The encoded protein is CASSASGLGSPLHF. V is TRBV7-3 and J is TRBJ1-6; D not certain. The V and J ends lost 5 bases and 10 bases respectively, with 15 bases between them. Germline V CDR1 and CDR2: SGHTA, FQGTGA. The length of the CDR3 is 14 residues.

The rearrangement links TRBV12-3 or TRBV12-4 to TRBJ1-2; D gene ambiguous. This CDR3 has 11 amino acids. The V end was cut by 7 bases, the J end by 8 bases, with 11 bases between. In nucleotides, the CDR3 is TGTGCCAGCACCCGAGAATACGGCTACACCTTC. This translates into CASTREYGYTF.

In this sample, this clonotype turned up a few times. The chain carries TRBV11-2 and TRBJ2-3; D is possibly TRBD1 (5 bases). Germline CDR1 is SGHAT and CDR2 is FQNNGV. The length of the CDR3 is 13 residues. V lost 6 bases and J 2 bases, leaving 9 bases between the germline ends. CDR3 bases: TGTGCCAGCAGACAGGCCACCACAGATACGCAGTATTTT. It yields the protein CASRQATTDTQYF.

At least ten counts were recorded for this clonotype. The V gene is TRBV5-1, the J gene TRBJ2-3; weak D call: TRBD1 (5 bases). This CDR3 contains 14 residues. Germline CDR1 is SGHRS and CDR2 is YFSETQ. Trimming left V 1 base short and J 4 bases short, with 10 bases between. CDR3 nucleotides: TGCGCCAGCAGCTTGTCAGGGTTCGCAGATACGCAGTATTTT. This gives the protein CASSLSGFADTQYF.

The chain combines TRBV20-1 with TRBJ2-5, with no clear D. Deletions cut 6 bases from V and 3 bases from J, with 8 bases between. Germline values: CDR1 DFQATT, CDR2 SNEGSKA (reference sequence). This CDR3 comprises 11 residues. The CDR3 protein is CSALGEETQYF. The CDR3 DNA sequence: TGCAGTGCGCTTGGGGAAGAGACCCAGTACTTC.

The J gene is TRBJ2-3, the V gene TRBV3-1, with D unresolved. The CDR3 extends over 14 amino acids. The germline gives CDR1 LGHDT, CDR2 YNNKEL (reference sequence). The V end was cut by 2 bases, the J end by 4 bases, with 10 bases between. DNA of the CDR3: TGTGCCAGCAGCCAAAGGGATAGGGCAGATACGCAGTATTTT. It encodes CASSQRDRADTQYF.

This clonotype was seen a few times. The J gene is TRBJ2-2, the V gene TRBV5-1; D may be TRBD1 (6 bases). This CDR3 region has 16 residues. CDR1 and CDR2 from the germline V gene are SGHRS and YFSETQ. V was trimmed by 5 bases and J by 1 base, leaving 15 bases between them. CDR3 in DNA: TGCGCCAGCAGGGCGTCCGGGACAATGAACACCGGGGAGCTGTTTTTT. The encoded protein is CASRASGTMNTGELFF.

The chain has TRBV7-9 and TRBJ2-1; D not resolved. The germline V gene has CDR1 SEHNR and CDR2 FQNEAQ (reference sequence). V dropped 6 bases and J dropped 7 bases, with 10 bases sitting between them. The CDR3 runs 12 residues. The CDR3 coding sequence is TGTGCCAGCAGTCAATGGGTGAATGAGCAGTTCTTC. Encoded protein: CASSQWVNEQFF.

There are many counts of this clonotype. The chain joins TRBV12-5 to TRBJ2-5, with D possibly being TRBD1 (6 bases). In germline, CDR1 is LGHNT, CDR2 FRNRAP. There are 15 residues in the CDR3. V was cut by 4 bases and J by 1 base, with 13 bases left in between. The CDR3 is CASGYQTGPQETQYF. The CDR3 region has the DNA TGTGCTAGTGGTTATCAAACAGGGCCCCAAGAGACCCAGTACTTC.

The sample holds a few counts of this clonotype. The rearrangement links TRBV7-2 to TRBJ2-3; weak D call: TRBD2 (5 bases). The CDR3 spans 11 residues. Trimming took 3 bases from V and 13 from J, leaving 11 bases between them. Germline V gene sequence: CDR1 SGHTA, CDR2 FQGNSA. The chain's CDR3 is CASSFSLAKYF. Here the CDR3 DNA reads TGTGCCAGCAGCTTTAGCCTAGCAAAGTATTTT. The variable domain in full, completed from reference TRBV7-2 and TRBJ2-3, reads GAGVSQSPSNKVTEKGKDVELRCDPISGHTALYWYRQSLGQGLEFLIYFQGNSAPDKSGLPSDRFSAERTGGSVSTLTIQRTQQEDSAVYLCASSFSLAKYFGPGTRLTVL.